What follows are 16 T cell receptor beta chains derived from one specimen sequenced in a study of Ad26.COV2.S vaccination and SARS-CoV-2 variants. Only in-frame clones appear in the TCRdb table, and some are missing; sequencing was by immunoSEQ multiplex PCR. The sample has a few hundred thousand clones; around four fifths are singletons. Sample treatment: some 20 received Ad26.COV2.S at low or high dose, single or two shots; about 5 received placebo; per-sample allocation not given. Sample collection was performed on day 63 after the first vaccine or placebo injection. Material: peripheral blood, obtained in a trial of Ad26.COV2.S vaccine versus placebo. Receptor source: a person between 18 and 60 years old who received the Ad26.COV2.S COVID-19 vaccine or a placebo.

Here the CDR3 reads CASSLAGQFGTEAFF. CDR3 coding DNA: TGCGCCAGCAGCTTGGCCGGACAATTCGGCACTGAAGCTTTCTTT. The V and J genes are TRBV5-1 and TRBJ1-1, with D possibly being TRBD1 (5 bases). Germline loops: CDR1 SGHRS, CDR2 YFSETQ. The ends were cut back, 0 bases at V and 4 bases at J, with 13 bases in the middle. This CDR3 is 15 amino acids long. The entire variable domain, with the rest obtained from reference TRBV5-1 and TRBJ1-1, is as follows: KAGVTQTPRYLIKTRGQQVTLSCSPISGHRSVSWYQQTPGQGLQFLFEYFSETQRNKGNFPGRFSGRQFSNSRSEMNVSTLELGDSALYLCASSLAGQFGTEAFFGQGTRLTVV.

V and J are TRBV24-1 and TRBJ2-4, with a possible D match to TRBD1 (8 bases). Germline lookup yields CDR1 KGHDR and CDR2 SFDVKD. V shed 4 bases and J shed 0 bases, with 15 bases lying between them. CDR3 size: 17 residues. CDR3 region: CATSDGQGGVAKNIQYF. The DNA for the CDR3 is TGTGCCACCAGTGACGGACAGGGAGGGGTAGCCAAAAACATTCAGTACTTC.

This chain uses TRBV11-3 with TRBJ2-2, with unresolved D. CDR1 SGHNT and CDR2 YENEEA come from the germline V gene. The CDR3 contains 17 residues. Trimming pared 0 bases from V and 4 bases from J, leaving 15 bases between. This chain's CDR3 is CASSLDLRFVSTGELFF. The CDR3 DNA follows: TGTGCCAGCAGCTTAGATCTTAGGTTTGTTTCCACCGGGGAGCTGTTTTTT.

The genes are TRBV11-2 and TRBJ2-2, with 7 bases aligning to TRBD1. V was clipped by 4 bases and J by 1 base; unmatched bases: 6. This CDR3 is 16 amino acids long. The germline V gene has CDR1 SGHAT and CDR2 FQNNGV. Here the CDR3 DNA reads TGTGCCAGCAGCTCTAGGACAGGAGTGAACACCGGGGAGCTGTTTTTT. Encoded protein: CASSSRTGVNTGELFF.

The CDR3 DNA reads TGTGCCAGCAGCTTAGAGCGGGGGACAAATCAGCCCCAGCATTTT. It yields the protein CASSLERGTNQPQHF. This chain connects TRBV7-2 to TRBJ1-5; D possibly corresponds to TRBD1 (6 bases). This CDR3 has 15 amino acids. Germline V gene lookup returns CDR1 SGHTA and CDR2 FQGNSA. V dropped 1 base and J dropped 4 bases, with 11 bases sitting between them.

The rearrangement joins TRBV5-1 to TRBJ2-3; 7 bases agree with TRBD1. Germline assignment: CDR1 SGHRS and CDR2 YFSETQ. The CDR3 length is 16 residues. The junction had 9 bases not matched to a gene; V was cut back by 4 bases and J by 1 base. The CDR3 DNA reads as TGCGCCAGCAGCAGGTTCACAGGGGCCCGCACAGATACGCAGTATTTT. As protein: CASSRFTGARTDTQYF.

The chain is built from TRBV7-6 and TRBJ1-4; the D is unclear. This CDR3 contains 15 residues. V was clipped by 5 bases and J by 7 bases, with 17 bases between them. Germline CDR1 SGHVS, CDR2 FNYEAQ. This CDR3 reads CASSPYLTRGEKLFF. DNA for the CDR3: TGTGCCAGCAGCCCATACTTGACAAGAGGTGAAAAACTGTTTTTT.

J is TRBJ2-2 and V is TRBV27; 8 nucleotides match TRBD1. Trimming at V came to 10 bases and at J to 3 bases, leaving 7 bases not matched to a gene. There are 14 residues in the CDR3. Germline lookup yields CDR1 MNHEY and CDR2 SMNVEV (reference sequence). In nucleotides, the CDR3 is TGTGCCACCACCCGGGACAGGTACACCGGGGAGCTGTTTTTT. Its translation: CATTRDRYTGELFF.

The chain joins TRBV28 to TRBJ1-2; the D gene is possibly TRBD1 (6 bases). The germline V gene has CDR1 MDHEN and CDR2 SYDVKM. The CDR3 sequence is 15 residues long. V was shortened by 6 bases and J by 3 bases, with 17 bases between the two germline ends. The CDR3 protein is CASSTPGGGHYGYTF. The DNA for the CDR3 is TGTGCCAGCAGCACCCCCGGGGGGGGGCACTATGGCTACACCTTC.

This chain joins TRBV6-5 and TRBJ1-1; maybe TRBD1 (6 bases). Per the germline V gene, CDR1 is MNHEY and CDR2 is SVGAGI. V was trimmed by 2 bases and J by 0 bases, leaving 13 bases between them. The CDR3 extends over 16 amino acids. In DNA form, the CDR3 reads TGTGCCAGCAGTTACGGGCCACAGGGACTGAACACTGAAGCTTTCTTT. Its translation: CASSYGPQGLNTEAFF.

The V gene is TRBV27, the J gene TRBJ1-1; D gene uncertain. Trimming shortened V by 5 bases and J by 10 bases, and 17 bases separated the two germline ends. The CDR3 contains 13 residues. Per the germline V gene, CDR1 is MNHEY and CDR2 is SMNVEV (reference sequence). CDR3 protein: CASSTSAMGRAFF. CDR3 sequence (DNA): TGTGCCAGCAGTACAAGCGCCATGGGGAGAGCTTTCTTT.

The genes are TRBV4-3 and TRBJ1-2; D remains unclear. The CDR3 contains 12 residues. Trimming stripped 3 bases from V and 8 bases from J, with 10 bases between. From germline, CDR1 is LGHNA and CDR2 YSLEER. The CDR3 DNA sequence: TGCGCCAGCAGCCATGGATCAGGCGGCTACACCTTC. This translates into CASSHGSGGYTF.

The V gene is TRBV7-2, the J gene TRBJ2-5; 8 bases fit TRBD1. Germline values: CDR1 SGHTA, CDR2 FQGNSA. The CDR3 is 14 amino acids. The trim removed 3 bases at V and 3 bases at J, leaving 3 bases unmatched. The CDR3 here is CASSFNRGKETQYF. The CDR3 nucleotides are TGTGCCAGCAGCTTTAACAGGGGGAAAGAGACCCAGTACTTC.

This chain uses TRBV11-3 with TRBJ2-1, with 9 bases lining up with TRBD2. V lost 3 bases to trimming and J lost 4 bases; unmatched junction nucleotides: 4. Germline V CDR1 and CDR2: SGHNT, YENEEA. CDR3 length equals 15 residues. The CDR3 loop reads CASSFGSGSYNEQFF. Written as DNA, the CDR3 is TGTGCCAGCAGCTTCGGTAGCGGGAGTTACAATGAGCAGTTCTTC.

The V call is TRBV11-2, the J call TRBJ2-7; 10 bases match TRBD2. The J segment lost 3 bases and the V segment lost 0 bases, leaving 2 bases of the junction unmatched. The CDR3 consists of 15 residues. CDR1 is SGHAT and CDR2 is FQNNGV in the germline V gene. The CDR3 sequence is CASSLDLAGDYEQYF. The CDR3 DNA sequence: TGTGCCAGCAGCTTAGACCTAGCGGGGGACTACGAGCAGTACTTC.

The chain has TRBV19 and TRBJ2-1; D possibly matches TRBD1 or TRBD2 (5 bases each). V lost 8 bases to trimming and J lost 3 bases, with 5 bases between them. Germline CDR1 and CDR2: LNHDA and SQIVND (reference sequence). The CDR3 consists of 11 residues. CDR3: CASGGYNEQFF. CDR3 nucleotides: TGTGCCAGTGGGGGCTACAATGAGCAGTTCTTC.